This section outlines one TCR beta chain sequence together with its context. Its antigen is unidentified. The sample originates from a study of shared clonotypes between healthy human individuals. Study results and caveats: The study sampled only blood, and tissue repertoires likely differ.

Produced via immunoSEQ multiplex PCR; TCRdb's table is partial and in-frame only. The sample has about 730,000 clones; 72% are singletons. The sample comprised memory CD4+ T cells sorted from blood. The subset here: CD45RA-negative fraction. The TCR comes from a woman in her thirties in good health.

The CDR3 spells CSVNSGTSTDTQYF. The CDR3 region has the DNA TGCAGCGTTAATAGCGGTACTAGCACAGATACGCAGTATTTT. The gene calls are TRBV29-1 and TRBJ2-3; perhaps TRBD2 as D (6 bases). This CDR3 is built from 14 residues. V lost 5 bases to trimming and J lost 0 bases, with 12 bases between them. Germline values: CDR1 SQVTM, CDR2 ANQGSEA.